This TCR beta chain was sequenced in a study of neoadjuvant anti-PD-1 for oral cavity cancer. Study details: Patients without progression got a fourth dose around day 43. Study outcomes and limitations: Higher pretreatment Treg/Th17 ratios tracked higher pretreatment blood clonality. Only three patients per response group were TCR-analyzed; validation needed.

Turning to this clone: Its target is unknown.

Assay used: immunoSEQ multiplex PCR; TCRdb lists only in-frame clones, some missing. There are tens of thousands of clones in the sample; 77% occur only once, and around 4.4% lies in the top ten. This sample's time point: after neoadjuvant nivolumab, at surgical resection. PBMCs were not maintained or expanded in culture before analysis. The germline CDR1 and CDR2 sequences are MNHEY and SVGAGI. The CDR3 totals 15 residues. V dropped 6 bases and J dropped 7; count of bases not matched to a gene: 12. The rearrangement uses TRBV6-5 and TRBJ2-7; 10 positions match TRBD2. The sample was PBMCs, taken after nivolumab (anti-PD-1) treatment. The clonotype was recovered from a person aged 40 to 85 with oral cavity squamous cell carcinoma. The CDR3 bases are TGTGCCAGCAGCCGCATGGGGCTAGCGGGAGAAGAGCAGTACTTC. This translates into CASSRMGLAGEEQYF.